This entry is about one TCR beta chain. The antigen remains unidentified. Assayed TCR templates numbered about 90,000 for each sample. Assay used: immunoSEQ multiplex PCR; TCRdb lists only in-frame clones, some missing. The top ten clones hold about 1.5% of a sample with 99,000 or so clones, over 90% of them seen once. This record belongs to a study of siplizumab effects on memory and regulatory T cells. Whole-study findings and limits: Researchers could not give a naive or memory phenotype to roughly 80-95% of proliferating CD4+ or CD8+ clones. Whether the proliferating Tregs (from siplizumab cultures) were suppressive was not confirmed. The diversity of naive T cells seemed greater than that of memory cells, and their alloresponse contribution seemed major.

Germline V gene sequence: CDR1 SGHRS, CDR2 YFSETQ. V was cut by 3 bases and J by 3 bases, with 15 bases left in between. This CDR3 comprises 16 residues. Sample: non-Treg CD4+ T cells sorted from blood. The J gene is TRBJ2-2, the V gene TRBV5-1; possibly TRBD1 for D (6 bases). This TCR derives from a human donor in good health. The CDR3 sequence: CASSSSHREHTGELFF. CDR3 nucleotides: TGCGCCAGCAGCTCTAGTCACAGGGAACACACCGGGGAGCTGTTTTTT.